Listed here are 27 T cell receptor beta chains from one sample, sequenced in a study of T cell responses to AZD1222 COVID-19 vaccine. Generated by immunoSEQ multiplex PCR, the TCRdb table keeps only in-frame clones and is missing some. The table includes more than 150,000 clones, about 92% detected once. The source material was peripheral blood, sampled on day 0 of AZD1222 vaccination. The receptor source for this set is an adult in good health.

The J gene is TRBJ2-4, the V gene TRBV5-5; D is undetermined. The CDR3 has 14 residues. Trimming removed 0 bases from V and 0 bases from J, with 4 bases in between. Per the germline V gene, CDR1 is SGHKS and CDR2 is YYEKEE (reference sequence). The CDR3 region is CASSLGVAKNIQYF. In DNA form, the CDR3 reads TGTGCCAGCAGCTTGGGGGTAGCCAAAAACATTCAGTACTTC.

The chain has TRBV24-1 and TRBJ2-3; 15 bases are shared with TRBD2. CDR1 is KGHDR, CDR2 SFDVKD, per germline. Trimming cost V 6 bases and J 0 bases; bases outside gene matches: 3. CDR3 length: 17 amino acids. The CDR3 protein is CATSRTSGGASTDTQYF. Here the CDR3 DNA reads TGTGCCACCAGTAGGACTAGCGGGGGGGCGAGCACAGATACGCAGTATTTT.

This chain uses TRBV6-4 with TRBJ2-6, with no clear D. The germline CDR1 and CDR2 sequences are MRHNA and SNTAGT. The CDR3 spans 15 residues. The V end was cut by 0 bases, the J end by 0 bases, with 3 bases between. The chain's CDR3 is CASSDSNSGANVLTF. Written as DNA, the CDR3 is TGTGCCAGCAGTGACTCCAACTCTGGGGCCAACGTCCTGACTTTC.

The chain has TRBV28 and TRBJ1-6; no clear D gene. CDR1 is MDHEN, CDR2 SYDVKM, per germline. This CDR3 has 14 residues. V was shortened by 8 bases and J by 10 bases, with 18 bases between the two germline ends. The CDR3 here is CASRLFRVESPLHF. DNA of the CDR3: TGTGCCAGCCGACTTTTTAGGGTGGAATCACCCCTCCACTTT.

This chain joins TRBV5-1 and TRBJ2-5; TRBD2 matches at 9 bases. With V trimmed by 3 bases and J by 1 base, 7 bases remained unmatched. This CDR3 spans 16 amino acids. Germline loops: CDR1 SGHRS, CDR2 YFSETQ. CDR3 in DNA: TGCGCCAGCAGCTACGGGACTAGCTTGGTCCAAGAGACCCAGTACTTC. This encodes CASSYGTSLVQETQYF.

V and J are TRBV6-1 and TRBJ1-2; D gene unclear. Germline CDR1 is MNHNS and CDR2 is SASEGT. This CDR3 contains 12 residues. V was shortened by 3 bases and J by 12 bases, with 14 bases between the two germline ends. CDR3 nucleotide sequence: TGTGCCAGCAGTGACCCGAGAGCGAAGGACACCTTC. Translated, it gives CASSDPRAKDTF.

The chain carries TRBV7-2 and TRBJ2-7; 9 bases line up with TRBD2. V was clipped by 5 bases and J by 9 bases; unmatched bases: 8. Germline V gives CDR1 SGHTA, CDR2 FQGNSA. The CDR3 has 13 amino acids. The CDR3 DNA reads TGTGCCAGCAGCCTAGGGTTTAGCGGGGGGCAGTACGTC. This encodes CASSLGFSGGQYV.

The chain uses TRBV5-1 and TRBJ1-1, with D possibly matching TRBD1 (5 bases). The CDR3 is 13 amino acids. The V gene lost 3 bases and the J gene lost 6 bases, with 12 bases spanning the gap. In germline, CDR1 is SGHRS, CDR2 YFSETQ. CDR3 loop: CASSWGTWSEAFF. In DNA form, the CDR3 reads TGCGCCAGCAGCTGGGGGACGTGGTCTGAAGCTTTCTTT.

This CDR3 reads CASSLGTSGRQSSEQYF. The CDR3 nucleotides are TGCGCCAGCAGCCTGGGGACTAGCGGGAGACAATCGAGCGAGCAGTACTTC. The rearrangement joins TRBV4-1 to TRBJ2-7; 14 positions agree with TRBD2. CDR3 length: 17 residues. Germline CDR1 MGHRA, CDR2 YSYEKL. The V and J ends lost 4 bases and 6 bases, in that order; junction bases with no gene match: 11.

The chain joins TRBV28 to TRBJ1-1, with a weak D call TRBD1 (5 bases). Trimming removed 6 bases from V and 0 bases from J, with 20 bases in between. The length of the CDR3 is 17 residues. CDR1 MDHEN and CDR2 SYDVKM come from the germline V gene. This CDR3 is CASRRGRGPRLNTEAFF. In nucleotides, the CDR3 is TGTGCCAGCAGACGGGGAAGGGGCCCACGATTGAACACTGAAGCTTTCTTT.

The V and J genes are TRBV18 and TRBJ1-5; 7 bases fit TRBD1. CDR3 size: 14 residues. Germline loops: CDR1 KGHSH, CDR2 LQKENI. Trimming took 3 bases from V and 4 from J; bases not matched to a gene: 3. For the CDR3, the DNA is TGTGCCAGCTCACCCTCACAGGGGAATCAGCCCCAGCATTTT. Translated: CASSPSQGNQPQHF.

This chain joins TRBV5-8 and TRBJ1-4; the D is unclear. Germline V gene lookup returns CDR1 SGHTS and CDR2 YDEGEE. The CDR3 is made up of 16 amino acids. The V end lost 0 bases, the J end lost 1 base, and 10 bases lay between the germline ends. CDR3 nucleotides: TGTGCCAGCAGCTTGGGAAACCCGGGAACTAATGAAAAACTGTTTTTT. It is translated as CASSLGNPGTNEKLFF.

CDR3 in amino acids: CASSSRDRYSPLHF. CDR3 DNA sequence: TGCGCCAGCAGCTCAAGGGACCGCTATTCACCCCTCCACTTT. V and J are TRBV5-1 and TRBJ1-6, with D possibly matching TRBD1 (5 bases). Trimming shortened V by 3 bases and J by 8 bases, and 12 bases separated the two germline ends. Germline assignment: CDR1 SGHRS and CDR2 YFSETQ. This CDR3 comprises 14 residues.

The chain links TRBV13 to TRBJ1-2; D is ambiguous. Per germline, CDR1 PRHDT and CDR2 FYEKMQ (reference sequence). This CDR3 comprises 14 residues. Trimming took off 4 bases at V and 8 bases at J, with 17 bases between the two ends. As DNA, the CDR3 is TGTGCCAGCAGCTCCCTGCTCGGGATACGAGGCTACACCTTC. It is translated as CASSSLLGIRGYTF.

This chain's CDR3 is CASSLTGWDEVNTEAFF. In DNA, the CDR3 is TGTGCCAGCTCCTTGACAGGGTGGGATGAGGTAAACACTGAAGCTTTCTTT. V is TRBV18 and J is TRBJ1-1; 7 nucleotides agree with TRBD1. With V trimmed by 6 bases and J by 2 bases, 15 bases remained unmatched. The CDR3 has 17 amino acids. The germline CDR1 and CDR2 sequences are KGHSH and LQKENI. Full variable domain (outside the CDR3, taken from reference TRBV18 and TRBJ1-1): NAGVMQNPRHLVRRRGQEARLRCSPMKGHSHVYWYRQLPEEGLKFMVYLQKENIIDESGMPKERFSAEFPKEGPSILRIQQVVRGDSAAYFCASSLTGWDEVNTEAFFGQGTRLTVV.

V usage is TRBV10-3 and J usage is TRBJ2-3; possibly TRBD2 for D (5 bases). CDR1 is ENHRY, CDR2 SYGVKD, per germline. Trimming shortened V by 9 bases and J by 8 bases, and 12 bases separated the two germline ends. The CDR3 contains 11 residues. CDR3 nucleotide sequence: TGTGCCATAGACTATGGGCCTACGCAGTATTTT. This sequence encodes CAIDYGPTQYF.

This chain connects TRBV18 to TRBJ2-3; D may be TRBD2 (6 bases). The germline V gene has CDR1 KGHSH and CDR2 LQKENI. This CDR3 is built from 14 residues. Trimming shortened V by 3 bases and J by 1 base, and 8 bases separated the two germline ends. The DNA for the CDR3 is TGTGCCAGCTCACCCGGGGAGGGCACAGATACGCAGTATTTT. The encoded protein is CASSPGEGTDTQYF.

This clone was counted once. The rearrangement uses TRBV5-6 and TRBJ1-3, with D unclear. The germline CDR1 and CDR2 sequences are SGHDT and YYEEEE. CDR3 length: 15 amino acids. The V gene lost 4 bases and the J gene lost 0 bases, with 11 bases spanning the gap. The DNA for the CDR3 is TGTGCCAGCAGCACACAGCCTAACTCTGGAAACACCATATATTTT. Encoded protein: CASSTQPNSGNTIYF.

This clone has only one observation. The genes are TRBV18 and TRBJ1-1; D perhaps matches TRBD1 (5 bases). V lost 0 bases to trimming and J lost 7 bases, with 12 bases between them. This CDR3 has 14 residues. Germline CDR1 KGHSH, CDR2 LQKENI. The CDR3 spells CASSPPMGRHEAFF. CDR3 in DNA: TGTGCCAGCTCACCACCGATGGGACGACATGAAGCTTTCTTT.

The chain has TRBV28 and TRBJ1-1; perhaps TRBD1 as D (5 bases). Germline loops: CDR1 MDHEN, CDR2 SYDVKM. V lost 3 bases and J 5 bases, leaving 16 bases between the germline ends. The CDR3 consists of 15 residues. The CDR3 loop reads CASSFSGTRRTEAFF. CDR3 in DNA: TGTGCCAGCAGTTTCTCCGGGACCCGAAGGACTGAAGCTTTCTTT.

The chain joins TRBV2 to TRBJ1-5; possibly TRBD1 for D (6 bases). The length of the CDR3 is 17 residues. Germline V gene lookup returns CDR1 SNHLY and CDR2 FYNNEI. The V and J ends lost 5 bases and 0 bases respectively, with 17 bases between them. The CDR3 is CASSWRGQVFSNQPQHF. CDR3 in DNA: TGTGCCAGCAGTTGGCGGGGGCAGGTCTTTAGCAATCAGCCCCAGCATTTT.

This chain links TRBV15 with TRBJ1-6; TRBD1 aligns across 8 bases. Per the germline V gene, CDR1 is LNHNV and CDR2 is YYDKDF (reference sequence). The V gene end was trimmed by 4 bases and the J gene end by 9 bases; junction bases not matched to a gene: 8. The CDR3 contains 15 residues. CDR3 amino acids: CATSTKRQGTSPLHF. The DNA for the CDR3 is TGTGCCACCAGCACTAAAAGACAGGGGACTTCACCCCTCCACTTT. The full variable domain, its missing parts supplied by reference TRBV15 and TRBJ1-6, is DAMVIQNPRYQVTQFGKPVTLSCSQTLNHNVMYWYQQKSSQAPKLLFHYYDKDFNNEADTPDNFQSRRPNTSFCFLDIRSPGLGDTAMYLCATSTKRQGTSPLHFGNGTRLTVT.

The chain combines TRBV5-6 with TRBJ1-4; TRBD1 is a possible D gene (5 bases). Germline-derived CDR1 and CDR2 are SGHDT and YYEEEE. There are 13 residues in the CDR3. With 2 bases removed from V and 8 bases from J, the gap between germline ends came to 10 bases. The CDR3 region has the DNA TGTGCCAGCAGCTTTCAGGGACGGGAAAAACTGTTTTTT. Protein: CASSFQGREKLFF.

The CDR3 DNA reads TGTGCCTGGAGTATAAGACAGGACTATGGCTACACCTTC. Encoded protein: CAWSIRQDYGYTF. The gene calls are TRBV30 and TRBJ1-2, with D tentatively TRBD1 (6 bases). V lost 2 bases, J lost 3 bases, and 10 bases lay in between. This CDR3 has 13 residues. The V gene's germline CDR1 is GTSNPN and CDR2 SVGIG (reference sequence).

This clone came up once. V is TRBV19 and J is TRBJ1-2, with 8 nucleotides matching TRBD1. The V and J ends lost 1 base and 3 bases, in that order; junction bases with no gene match: 4. CDR1 is LNHDA and CDR2 is SQIVND in the germline V gene (reference sequence). The CDR3 loop spans 15 amino acids. The CDR3, as DNA: TGTGCCAGTAGTATAGTCGCAGGGGGCGACTATGGCTACACCTTC. As protein: CASSIVAGGDYGYTF. Full variable domain (rest looked up from reference TRBV19 and TRBJ1-2): DGGITQSPKYLFRKEGQNVTLSCEQNLNHDAMYWYRQDPGQGLRLIYYSQIVNDFQKGDIAEGYSVSREKKESFPLTVTSAQKNPTAFYLCASSIVAGGDYGYTFGSGTRLTVV.

The rearrangement uses TRBV7-8 and TRBJ2-7; 13 bases match TRBD2. CDR1 and CDR2 (germline): SGHVS, FQNEAQ. Trimming removed 1 base from V and 3 bases from J; junction bases left unmatched: 6. This CDR3 is built from 17 residues. The chain's CDR3 is CASSLGLTSGRSYEQYF. The CDR3 DNA reads as TGTGCCAGCAGCTTAGGTCTGACTAGCGGGAGGAGCTACGAGCAGTACTTC.

V usage is TRBV25-1 and J usage is TRBJ1-1, with TRBD1 matching over 10 bases. The ends lost 8 bases at V and 14 bases at J; junction bases unmatched: 14. The CDR3 is 13 amino acids. Germline V lookup: CDR1 MGHDK, CDR2 SYGVNS. CDR3 sequence (DNA): TGTGCCAGCTCCCCTTCCGGGACAGGGGCCGCGTTCTTT. It encodes CASSPSGTGAAFF.